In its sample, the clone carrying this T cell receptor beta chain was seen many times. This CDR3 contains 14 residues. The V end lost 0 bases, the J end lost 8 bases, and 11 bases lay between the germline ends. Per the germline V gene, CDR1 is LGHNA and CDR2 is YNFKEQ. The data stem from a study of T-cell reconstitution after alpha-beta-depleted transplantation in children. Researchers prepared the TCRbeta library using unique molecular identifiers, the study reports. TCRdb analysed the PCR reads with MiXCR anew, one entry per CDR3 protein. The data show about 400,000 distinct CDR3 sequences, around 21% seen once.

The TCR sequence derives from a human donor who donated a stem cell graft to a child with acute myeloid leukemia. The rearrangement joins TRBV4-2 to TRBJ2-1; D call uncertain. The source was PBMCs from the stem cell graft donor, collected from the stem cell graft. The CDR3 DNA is TGTGCCAGCAGCCAAGAGGGCAGTGCCCATGAGCAGTTCTTC. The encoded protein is CASSQEGSAHEQFF.